These T cell receptor beta chains were read from a single sample in a study of OX40 agonist ivuxolimab in advanced cancers. TCRdb's table, derived via immunoSEQ multiplex PCR, lists solely in-frame clones and lacks some. The sample lists approximately 69,000 clones, 84% occurring once. Sequencing used CD4+ or CD8+ T cells sorted from blood, obtained in a trial of the OX40 agonist ivuxolimab. The receptors here all came from an adult with an advanced solid tumor such as melanoma, head and neck, liver or kidney cancer. Both conserved end residues are part of each CDR3. The order of the fields is J gene, D gene, clone size, V gene, CDR3 DNA, CDR3 protein. D genes are given only for firm matches. Clone size is given for some rows only: seen once, a few or many times, or a class if the clone is expanded.

TRBJ1-5	.	.	TRBV7-2	TGTGCCAGCAGCCAAGGAGGGGAACCCCGTCAGCCCCAGCATTTT	CASSQGGEPRQPQHF
TRBJ1-1	.	.	TRBV7-9	TGTGCCAGCAGCTTAGCAACCGCAACGGTGAACACTGAAGCTTTCTTT	CASSLATATVNTEAFF
TRBJ2-4	.	.	TRBV10-3	TGTGCCATCAGTGGAATCTGGGGGCGCGAAAACATTCAGTACTTC	CAISGIWGRENIQYF
TRBJ2-2	TRBD2	.	TRBV5-1	TGCGCCAGCAGCTTGTTTAGCGGGAGCGGCGGCGGGGAGCTGTTTTTT	CASSLFSGSGGGELFF
TRBJ2-3	.	.	TRBV10-3	TGTGCCATCAGTGAAACCGAGATAACGACAGATACGCAGTATTTT	CAISETEITTDTQYF
TRBJ1-2	TRBD1	once	TRBV7-3	TGTGCCAGCAGCCCTAACAGGGGGATGGATGGCTACACCTTC	CASSPNRGMDGYTF
TRBJ2-1	TRBD2	.	TRBV12-5	TGTGCTAGTGGTTTTCCAGGAAGGGGACTATCCTACAATGAGCAGTTCTTC	CASGFPGRGLSYNEQFF
TRBJ2-2	.	.	TRBV4-1	TGCGCCAGCAGCCAAGAAGACGGATACACCGGGGAGCTGTTTTTT	CASSQEDGYTGELFF
TRBJ2-7	.	.	TRBV5-4	TGTGCCAGCTCGGTCCAGCGGGTTGTCTCCTACGAGCAGTACTTC	CASSVQRVVSYEQYF
TRBJ2-7	TRBD1	.	TRBV7-9	TGTGCCAGCAGCCTGTACAGGGGGATGAGGGAGCAGTACTTC	CASSLYRGMREQYF
TRBJ1-4	.	.	TRBV27	TGTGCCAGCAGGGGGGGCTCAACTAATGAAAAACTGTTTTTT	CASRGGSTNEKLFF
TRBJ1-1	.	.	TRBV5-6	TGTGCCAGCAGCTTGCCAATGTTGATGACCGCTAAGAACACTGAAGCTTTCTTT	CASSLPMLMTAKNTEAFF
TRBJ2-3	.	.	TRBV7-9	TGTGCCAGCAGCGCTTGGGACACCACAGATACGCAGTATTTT	CASSAWDTTDTQYF
TRBJ1-2	.	.	TRBV30	TGTGCCTGGAGCCCTACAGGGATTGGTGGCTACACCTTC	CAWSPTGIGGYTF
TRBJ1-6	.	.	TRBV9	TGTGCCAGCAGCGTAAGTCCGGGGGACAATTCACCCCTCCACTTT	CASSVSPGDNSPLHF
TRBJ1-1	.	.	TRBV5-1	TGCGCCAGCAGCTCCGACCCGAGCACTGAAGCTTTCTTT	CASSSDPSTEAFF
TRBJ2-7	.	.	TRBV19	TGTGCCAGTAGTATAGTTTCGGAAGACGAGCAGTACTTC	CASSIVSEDEQYF
TRBJ2-7	.	.	TRBV30	TGTGCCTGGAGCAGGGGTATACCCTCCTACGAGCAGTACTTC	CAWSRGIPSYEQYF
TRBJ1-2	.	.	TRBV7-2	TGTGCCAGCAGCCCTCAGTTTACAGCTGCTAACTATGGCTACACCTTC	CASSPQFTAANYGYTF
TRBJ2-1	TRBD2	.	TRBV4-1	TGCGCCAGCAGCCAAGATGCGGGGGGTGAGCAGTTCTTC	CASSQDAGGEQFF
TRBJ1-3	.	few	TRBV9	TGTGCCAGCAGCGTCGGCCTAGGGCCTCGAAACACCATATATTTT	CASSVGLGPRNTIYF
TRBJ2-5	TRBD2	.	TRBV15	TGTGCCACCAGCAGAGACCCAGCGGGAGGGACGGCCCAGTACTTC	CATSRDPAGGTAQYF
TRBJ1-1	.	few	TRBV5-1	TGCGCCAGCAGCTTGGGGGCGGTGTGGAACACTGAAGCTTTCTTT	CASSLGAVWNTEAFF
TRBJ1-2	TRBD1	.	TRBV15	TGTGCCACCAGCAGAGATGGGACAGCACTCTATGGCTACACCTTC	CATSRDGTALYGYTF
TRBJ1-4	.	.	TRBV4-2	TGTGCCAGCAGCCATTTTGGAGGGCTGTTTTTT	CASSHFGGLFF
TRBJ1-2	.	.	TRBV27	TGTGCCAGCAGTCCTACGTCGATAGGGCCGAACTATGGCTACACCTTC	CASSPTSIGPNYGYTF
TRBJ1-2	.	.	TRBV5-1	TGCGCCAGCAGCTTATTGGGCCACAGTGGCTATGGCTACACCTTC	CASSLLGHSGYGYTF
TRBJ2-1	.	few	TRBV7-2	TGTGCCAGCAGCCCAATACTACAGGGAGGTAGGGGGCACGTCTTC	CASSPILQGGRGHVF
TRBJ1-1	.	.	TRBV28	TGTGCCAGCGGAGCGAAAACTGAAGCTTTCTTT	CASGAKTEAFF
TRBJ1-2	.	.	TRBV19	TGTGCCAGTTCTGGTGGGGGCGACTCCCGTAACTATGGCTACACCTTC	CASSGGGDSRNYGYTF
TRBJ1-3	.	.	TRBV7-3	TGTGCCAGCAGCCTGGGCCCGGCTCTCTCTGGAAACACCATATATTTT	CASSLGPALSGNTIYF
TRBJ2-1	.	.	TRBV4-3	TGCGCCAGCAGCCAAGACCCCATCCGGGGCGAGAGCTCCTACAATGAGCAGTTCTTC	CASSQDPIRGESSYNEQFF
TRBJ1-1	.	.	TRBV27	TGTGCCAGCAGTTTATCGAGGGTCCACATGAACACTGAAGCTTTCTTT	CASSLSRVHMNTEAFF
TRBJ2-1	TRBD2	few	TRBV5-4	TGTGCCAGCAGCTATGAGCGGGAGCTAGGTCCCGTGGGGGGTGAGCAGTTCTTC	CASSYERELGPVGGEQFF
TRBJ2-7	.	.	TRBV11-2	TGTGCCAGCAGCCGGAACCCCCCCACCACGTTGGGGTACGAGCAGTACTTC	CASSRNPPTTLGYEQYF
TRBJ1-2	.	.	TRBV30	TGTGCCTGGAGCCGGATCGGGAGCACGGAAGGCTACACCTTC	CAWSRIGSTEGYTF
TRBJ2-7	.	.	TRBV5-6	TGTGCCAGCAGCTTACGACAGCTTAACGAGCAGTACTTC	CASSLRQLNEQYF
TRBJ2-7	.	.	TRBV5-1	TGCGCCAGCAGCTTGGGCGACGAGCAGTACTTC	CASSLGDEQYF
TRBJ1-2	.	.	TRBV6-5	TGTGCCAGCAGTCCGACAGGTTTCTATGGCTACACCTTC	CASSPTGFYGYTF